The clone carrying this T cell receptor (beta chain) was observed once. As yet, its antigen is unknown. The V and J ends lost 10 bases and 8 bases respectively, with 23 bases between them. CDR1 and CDR2 (germline): LNHDA, SQIVND (reference sequence). The CDR3 runs to 14 residues. Amplification used 60 Vbeta primers and 13 Jbeta primers. Sequencing was performed with immunoSEQ multiplex PCR; in TCRdb, only in-frame clones are kept and a portion is missing. This sample has over 150,000 clones, with over 70% found just once. Donors were nominally healthy when sampled, though unrecorded immune exposures were likely. This sample is drawn from a study of cytomegalovirus exposure and HLA in healthy donors. Study-wide findings and caveats: Later work showed greater clonal expansion in HLA-associated TCR beta chains than in equally common others. It is likely that the observed cluster of highly shared sequence variants was a sequencing artifact.

Sequencing was done on a sample of PBMCs. The origin of this receptor is a man aged 30 to 45 in good health and CMV-seropositive. The chain couples TRBV19 to TRBJ1-2; the D is unclear. The CDR3 sequence is CATQRPGSWWGYTF. CDR3 coding DNA: TGTGCCACTCAAAGGCCAGGTTCCTGGTGGGGCTACACCTTC.